These T cell receptor beta chains were read from a single sample in a study of molecular identifiers for immune sequencing clone quantification. TCRdb re-analysed the PCR reads in MiXCR, keeping a single row per CDR3 protein. The table lists approximately 93,000 distinct CDR3 sequences, approximately 25% of them singletons. Sequencing was done on a sample of naive CD8+ T cells from blood, with Jurkat cell RNA spiked in. The receptors come from a human donor in good health. Some libraries in this study had Jurkat cell RNA spiked in. Each CDR3 is given with its conserved first and last residue. Fields, in order: clone size, V gene, D gene, CDR3 length, J gene, CDR3 DNA, CDR3 protein. A D gene is named only where the DNA matches it firmly. Expanded clones are given a class, and other clones once, few, many or no size at all.

>many|TRBV6-5|NA|18|TRBJ2-3
TGTGCCAGCAGTTATGACCGGGCAGGAGGGCCTAGCACAGATACGCAGTATTTT
CASSYDRAGGPSTDTQYF
>many|TRBV14|NA|15|TRBJ2-3
TGTGCCAGCAGCCCAATGGAGGGGGGCACAGATACGCAGTATTTT
CASSPMEGGTDTQYF
>many|TRBV6-5|NA|14|TRBJ2-1
TGTGCCAGCAGTTACACCCAGGGAAGCAATGAGCAGTTCTTC
CASSYTQGSNEQFF
>few|TRBV27|NA|13|TRBJ1-2
TGTGCCAGCAGTTTATCAGGTGATGGAGGCTACACCTTC
CASSLSGDGGYTF
>few|TRBV20-1|NA|13|TRBJ2-7
TGCAGTGCTAGGGAACGGGTCTCCTACGAGCAGTACTTC
CSARERVSYEQYF
>many|TRBV28|NA|16|TRBJ2-3
TGTGCCAGCAGTGACACCCCCGGGACTGCTGCAGATACGCAGTATTTT
CASSDTPGTAADTQYF
>NA|TRBV6-2/TRBV6-3|NA|17|TRBJ2-1
TGTGCCAGCAGTACTTACCCCGACAGGACGGCGTGGAATGAGCAGTTCTTC
CASSTYPDRTAWNEQFF
>many|TRBV19|NA|14|TRBJ1-2
TGTGCCAGTAGTATTTCTGGGGAGTACTATGGCTACACCTTC
CASSISGEYYGYTF
>many|TRBV29-1|NA|14|TRBJ2-5
TGCAGCGTTGTCGGGAGCGTTACCCAAGAGACCCAGTACTTC
CSVVGSVTQETQYF
>NA|TRBV7-9|NA|17|TRBJ2-5
TGTGCCAGCAGCTTAGTTGGGGGACAAATAGTTCAAGAGACCCAGTACTTC
CASSLVGGQIVQETQYF
>NA|TRBV30|TRBD2|19|TRBJ2-1
TGTGCCTGGAGTGACCCCAGCCACTTGGTAGCGGGAGTTTACAATGAGCAGTTCTTC
CAWSDPSHLVAGVYNEQFF
>few|TRBV4-3|NA|16|TRBJ2-4
TGCGCCAGCAGCTCGTCTGAGGGTGTAGCCAAAAACATTCAGTACTTC
CASSSSEGVAKNIQYF
>NA|TRBV19|TRBD1|14|TRBJ1-6
TGTGCCAGTAGTAGGGGGACAGGGAGTTCACCCCTCCACTTT
CASSRGTGSSPLHF
>few|TRBV2|NA|13|TRBJ1-1
TGTGCCAGCATCTCCCTTCCCCAACCTCCGGCTTTCTTT
CASISLPQPPAFF
>NA|TRBV20-1|TRBD2|16|TRBJ2-7
TGCAGTGCTAGGCTCCCCGGGGGGTTAGCGGACTACGAGCAGTACTTC
CSARLPGGLADYEQYF
>NA|TRBV6-2/TRBV6-3|NA|14|TRBJ1-1
TGTGCCAGCAGGGACAGCTACATGAACACTGAAGCTTTCTTT
CASRDSYMNTEAFF
>few|TRBV27|TRBD2|15|TRBJ2-7
TGTGCCAGCAGTTGGACTAGCGGGGGGGCTTACGAGCAGTACTTC
CASSWTSGGAYEQYF
>many|TRBV15|NA|13|TRBJ1-6
TGTGCCACCAGCAGAATCAGTGATTCACCCCTCCACTTT
CATSRISDSPLHF
>NA|TRBV7-6|TRBD2|15|TRBJ2-3
TGTGCCAGCAGCTTAGTTACTAGCGGGACAGATACGCAGTATTTT
CASSLVTSGTDTQYF
>once|TRBV27|NA|14|TRBJ2-4
TGTGCCAGCAGTTCGGGACTGGCAGGGGTCATTCAGTACTTC
CASSSGLAGVIQYF
>many|TRBV7-2|TRBD1|15|TRBJ2-7
TGTGCCAGCAGCCTGCGGACAGGGGAGTACGAAGGGCAGTACTTC
CASSLRTGEYEGQYF
>few|TRBV15|NA|14|TRBJ1-5
TGTGCCACCAGCAGAGATCGTGGGGTTGGGCCCCAGCATTTT
CATSRDRGVGPQHF
>few|TRBV2|NA|13|TRBJ1-3
TGTGCCAGCAGTGAGGGTTATGGAAACACCATATATTTT
CASSEGYGNTIYF
>NA|TRBV13|NA|16|TRBJ1-4
TGTGCCAGCAGCTTCCGGGGTCTCAGGACTAATGAAAAACTGTTTTTT
CASSFRGLRTNEKLFF
>many|TRBV16|TRBD1|17|TRBJ1-1
TGTGCCAGCAGCCAATCGATTGACAGGGGCCAAAACACTGAAGCTTTCTTT
CASSQSIDRGQNTEAFF
>once|TRBV28|NA|12|TRBJ2-1
TGTGCCAGCAGTCCCACCCCTGATGAGCAGTTCTTC
CASSPTPDEQFF
>many|TRBV29-1|NA|12|TRBJ2-5
TGCAGCGTGGACCGCGGGAATGAGACCCAGTACTTC
CSVDRGNETQYF
>many|TRBV6-6|TRBD1|16|TRBJ2-7
TGTGCCAGCAGTTACTCGCGAGAGACAGGGGACTACGAGCAGTACTTC
CASSYSRETGDYEQYF
>few|TRBV12-3/TRBV12-4|NA|15|TRBJ2-7
TGTGCCAGCAGTTTAGCGGCCGCTAGCTCCTACGAGCAGTACTTC
CASSLAAASSYEQYF
>NA|TRBV7-8|NA|18|TRBJ2-5
TGTGCCAGCAGCTTGATGTCGGTTCAGACAGCCGCCCAAGAGACCCAGTACTTC
CASSLMSVQTAAQETQYF
>many|TRBV10-3|NA|12|TRBJ2-2
TGTGCCATCAGTGAGGCGGGCGGGGAGCTGTTTTTT
CAISEAGGELFF
>few|TRBV3-1|TRBD2|16|TRBJ2-3
TGTGCCAGCAGCCAAGTTAGCGGGGGACACACAGATACGCAGTATTTT
CASSQVSGGHTDTQYF
>many|TRBV7-9|NA|10|TRBJ2-2
TGTGCCAGTGGTTTCGGGGAGCTGTTTTTT
CASGFGELFF
>many|TRBV3-1|NA|15|TRBJ2-5
TGTGCCAGCAGCCAAGACAAACACGGGATAGAGACCCAGTACTTC
CASSQDKHGIETQYF
>NA|TRBV4-3|NA|16|TRBJ1-4
TGCGCCAGCAGCCCAGGACAGAGTGCAACTAATGAAAAACTGTTTTTT
CASSPGQSATNEKLFF
>few|TRBV11-2|NA|15|TRBJ2-7
TGTGCCAGCAGCCTCGATCAGGGGAATGTCGACGAGCAGTACTTC
CASSLDQGNVDEQYF
>few|TRBV9|NA|12|TRBJ2-2
TGTGCCAGCAGCGCGTACACCGGGGAGCTGTTTTTT
CASSAYTGELFF
>many|TRBV7-9|NA|13|TRBJ2-7
TGTGCCAGCAGTCCTACGGTCTCCTACGAGCAGTACTTC
CASSPTVSYEQYF
>few|TRBV12-3/TRBV12-4|TRBD2|15|TRBJ2-3
TGTGCCAGCAGACTGAGCGGGGGGGCCGCAGATACGCAGTATTTT
CASRLSGGAADTQYF
>many|TRBV5-1|TRBD2|16|TRBJ2-7
TGCGCCAGCAGCTTGGCCAGGGGACTAGCGGGGTACGAGCAGTACTTC
CASSLARGLAGYEQYF
>NA|TRBV19|TRBD1|13|TRBJ2-7
TGTGCCAGTAGTGCGACAGGGGGCTACGCGCCGTCCTTC
CASSATGGYAPSF
>many|TRBV9|NA|13|TRBJ1-5
TGTGCCAGCAGCGTAGATGGGGTCCAGCCCCAGCATTTT
CASSVDGVQPQHF
>few|TRBV2|NA|14|TRBJ2-7
TGTGCCACCGGGGGAACGTGGGGCTCCTACGAGCAGTACTTC
CATGGTWGSYEQYF